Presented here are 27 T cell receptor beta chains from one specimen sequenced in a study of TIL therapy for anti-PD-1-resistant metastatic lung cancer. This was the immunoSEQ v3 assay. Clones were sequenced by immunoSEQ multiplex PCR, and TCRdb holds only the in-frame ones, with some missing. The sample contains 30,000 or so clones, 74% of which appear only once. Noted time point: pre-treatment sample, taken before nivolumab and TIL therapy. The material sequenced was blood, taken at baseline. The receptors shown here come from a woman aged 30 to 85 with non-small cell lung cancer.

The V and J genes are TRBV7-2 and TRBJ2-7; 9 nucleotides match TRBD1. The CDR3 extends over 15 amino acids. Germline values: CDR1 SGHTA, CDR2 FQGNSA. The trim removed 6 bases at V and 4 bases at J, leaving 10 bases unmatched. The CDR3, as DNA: TGTGCCAGCAGAAAAACCGGGACAGGGATTTACGAGCAGTACTTC. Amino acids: CASRKTGTGIYEQYF.

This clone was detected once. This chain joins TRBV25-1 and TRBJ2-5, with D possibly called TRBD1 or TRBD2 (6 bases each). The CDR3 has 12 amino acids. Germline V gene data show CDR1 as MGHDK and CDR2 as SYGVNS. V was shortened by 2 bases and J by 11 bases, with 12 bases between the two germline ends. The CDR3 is CASSEKGGGQYF. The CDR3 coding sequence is TGTGCCAGCAGTGAAAAGGGGGGAGGTCAGTACTTC.

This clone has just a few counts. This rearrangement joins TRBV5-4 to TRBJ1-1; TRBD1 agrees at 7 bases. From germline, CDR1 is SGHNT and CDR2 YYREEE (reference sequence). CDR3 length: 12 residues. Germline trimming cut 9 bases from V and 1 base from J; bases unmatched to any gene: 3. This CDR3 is CATGTENTEAFF. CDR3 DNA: TGTGCCACCGGGACAGAGAACACTGAAGCTTTCTTT.

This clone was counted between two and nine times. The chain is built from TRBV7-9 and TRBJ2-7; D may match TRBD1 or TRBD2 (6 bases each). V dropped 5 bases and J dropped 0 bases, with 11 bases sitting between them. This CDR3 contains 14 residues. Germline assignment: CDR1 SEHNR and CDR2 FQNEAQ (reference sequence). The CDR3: CASSRGTISYEQYF. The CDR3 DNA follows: TGTGCCAGCAGCCGCGGGACAATCTCCTACGAGCAGTACTTC.

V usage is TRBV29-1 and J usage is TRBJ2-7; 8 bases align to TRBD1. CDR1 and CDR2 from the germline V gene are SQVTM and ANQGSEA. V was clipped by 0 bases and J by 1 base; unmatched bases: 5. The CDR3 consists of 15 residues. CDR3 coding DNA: TGCAGCGTTGAAGACCCCACAGGGGGGTCCTACGAGCAGTACTTC. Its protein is CSVEDPTGGSYEQYF.

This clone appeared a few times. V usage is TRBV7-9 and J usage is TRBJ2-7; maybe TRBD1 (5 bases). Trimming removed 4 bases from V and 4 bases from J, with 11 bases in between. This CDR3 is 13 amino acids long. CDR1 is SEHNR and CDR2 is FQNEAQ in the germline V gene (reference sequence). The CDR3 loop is CASSSWTNYEQYF. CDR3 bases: TGTGCCAGCAGCTCCTGGACAAATTACGAGCAGTACTTC.

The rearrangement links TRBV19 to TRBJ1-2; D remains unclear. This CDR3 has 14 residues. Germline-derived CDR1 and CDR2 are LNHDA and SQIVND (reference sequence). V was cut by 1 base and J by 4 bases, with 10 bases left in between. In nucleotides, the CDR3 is TGTGCCAGTAGTATAGGACGGAGATCCTATGGCTACACCTTC. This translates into CASSIGRRSYGYTF.

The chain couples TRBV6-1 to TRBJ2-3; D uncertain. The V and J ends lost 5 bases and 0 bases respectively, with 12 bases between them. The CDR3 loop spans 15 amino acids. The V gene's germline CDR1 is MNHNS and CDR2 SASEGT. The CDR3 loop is CASSPLLGSTDTQYF. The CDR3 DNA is TGTGCCAGCAGTCCTCTCTTGGGGAGCACAGATACGCAGTATTTT.

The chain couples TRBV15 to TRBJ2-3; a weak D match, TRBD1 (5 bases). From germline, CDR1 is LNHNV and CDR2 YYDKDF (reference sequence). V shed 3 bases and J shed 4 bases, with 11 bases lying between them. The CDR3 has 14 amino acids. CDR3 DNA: TGTGCCACCAGCAGGGAGACAGTACCAGATACGCAGTATTTT. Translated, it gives CATSRETVPDTQYF.

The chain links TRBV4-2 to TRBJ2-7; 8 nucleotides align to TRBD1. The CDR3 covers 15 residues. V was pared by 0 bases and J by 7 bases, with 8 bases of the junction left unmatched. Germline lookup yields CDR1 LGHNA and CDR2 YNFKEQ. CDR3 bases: TGTGCCAGCAGCCAAGATCACGGACAGGGAATGGAGCAGTACTTC. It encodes CASSQDHGQGMEQYF.

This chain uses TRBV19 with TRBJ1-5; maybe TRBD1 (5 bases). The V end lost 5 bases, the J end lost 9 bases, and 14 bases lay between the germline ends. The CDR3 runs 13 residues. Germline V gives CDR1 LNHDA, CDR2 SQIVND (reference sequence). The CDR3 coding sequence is TGTGCCAGTAGTTCTGGGGGACCTGTGCCCCAGCATTTT. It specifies CASSSGGPVPQHF.

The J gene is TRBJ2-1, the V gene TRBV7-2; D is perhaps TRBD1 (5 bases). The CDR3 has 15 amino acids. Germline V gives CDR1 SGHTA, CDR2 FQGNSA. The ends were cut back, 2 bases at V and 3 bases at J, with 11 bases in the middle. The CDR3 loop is CASSLHLGVYNEQFF. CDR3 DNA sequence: TGTGCCAGCAGCTTACACCTAGGGGTCTACAATGAGCAGTTCTTC.

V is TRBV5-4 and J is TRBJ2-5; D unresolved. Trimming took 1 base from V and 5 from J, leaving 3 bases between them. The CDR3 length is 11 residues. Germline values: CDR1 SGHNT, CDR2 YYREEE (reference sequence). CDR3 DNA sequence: TGTGCCAGCAGCTTGTTTGAGACCCAGTACTTC. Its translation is CASSLFETQYF.

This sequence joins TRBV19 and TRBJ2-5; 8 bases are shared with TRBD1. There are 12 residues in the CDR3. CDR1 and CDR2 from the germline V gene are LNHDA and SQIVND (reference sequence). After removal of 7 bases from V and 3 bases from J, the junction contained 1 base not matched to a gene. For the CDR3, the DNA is TGTGCCAGTAAGGGACAGGAAGAGACCCAGTACTTC. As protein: CASKGQEETQYF.

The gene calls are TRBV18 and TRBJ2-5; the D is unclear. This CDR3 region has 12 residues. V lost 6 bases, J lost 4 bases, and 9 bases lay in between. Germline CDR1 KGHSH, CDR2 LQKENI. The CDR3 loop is CASSGLTETQYF. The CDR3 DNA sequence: TGTGCCAGCTCGGGCTTAACAGAGACCCAGTACTTC.

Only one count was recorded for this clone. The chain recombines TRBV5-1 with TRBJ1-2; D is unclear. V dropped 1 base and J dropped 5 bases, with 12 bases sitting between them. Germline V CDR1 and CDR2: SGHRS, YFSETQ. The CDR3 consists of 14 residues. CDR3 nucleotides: TGCGCCAGCAGCTTGTCGGGCTTGGGTTATGGCTACACCTTC. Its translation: CASSLSGLGYGYTF. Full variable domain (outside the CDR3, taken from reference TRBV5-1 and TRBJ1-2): KAGVTQTPRYLIKTRGQQVTLSCSPISGHRSVSWYQQTPGQGLQFLFEYFSETQRNKGNFPGRFSGRQFSNSRSEMNVSTLELGDSALYLCASSLSGLGYGYTFGSGTRLTVV.

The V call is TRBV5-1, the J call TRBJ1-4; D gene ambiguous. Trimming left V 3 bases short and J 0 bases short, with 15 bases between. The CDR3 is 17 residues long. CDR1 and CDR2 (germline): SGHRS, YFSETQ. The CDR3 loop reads CASSSSLVGATNEKLFF. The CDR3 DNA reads TGCGCCAGCAGCTCCTCTCTAGTCGGGGCAACTAATGAAAAACTGTTTTTT.

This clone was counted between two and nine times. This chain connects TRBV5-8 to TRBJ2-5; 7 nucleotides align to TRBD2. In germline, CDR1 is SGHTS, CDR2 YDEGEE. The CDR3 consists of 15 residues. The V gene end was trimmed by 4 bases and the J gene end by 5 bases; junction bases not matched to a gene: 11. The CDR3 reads CASSPWLGLRETQYF. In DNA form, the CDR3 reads TGTGCCAGCAGCCCCTGGCTGGGACTACGCGAGACCCAGTACTTC.

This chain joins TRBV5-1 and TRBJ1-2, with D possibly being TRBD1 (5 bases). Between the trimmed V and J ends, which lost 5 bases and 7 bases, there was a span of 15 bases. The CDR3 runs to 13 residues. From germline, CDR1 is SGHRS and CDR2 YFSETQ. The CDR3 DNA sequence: TGCGCCAGCAGGGGGGAGACCGGAGTTGGCTACACCTTC. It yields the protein CASRGETGVGYTF.

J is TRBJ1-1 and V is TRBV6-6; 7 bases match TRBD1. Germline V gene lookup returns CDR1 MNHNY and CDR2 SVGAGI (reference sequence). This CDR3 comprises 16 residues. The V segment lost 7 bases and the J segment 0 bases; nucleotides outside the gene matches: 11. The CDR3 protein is CASNQGGQSMNTEAFF. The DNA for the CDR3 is TGTGCCAGCAACCAGGGGGGACAGTCCATGAACACTGAAGCTTTCTTT.

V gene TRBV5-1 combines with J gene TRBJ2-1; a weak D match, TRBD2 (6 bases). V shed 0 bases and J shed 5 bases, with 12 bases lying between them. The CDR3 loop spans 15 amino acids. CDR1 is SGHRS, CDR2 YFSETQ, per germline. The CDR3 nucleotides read TGCGCCAGCAGCTTGGACGGGAGTCCTAACAATGAGCAGTTCTTC. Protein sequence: CASSLDGSPNNEQFF.

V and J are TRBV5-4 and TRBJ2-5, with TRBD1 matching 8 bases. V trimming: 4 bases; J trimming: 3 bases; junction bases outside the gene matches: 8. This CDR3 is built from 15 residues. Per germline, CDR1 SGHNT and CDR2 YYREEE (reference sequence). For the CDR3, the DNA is TGTGCCAGCAGCCCGCATGGACAGGGAAAAGAGACCCAGTACTTC. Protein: CASSPHGQGKETQYF.

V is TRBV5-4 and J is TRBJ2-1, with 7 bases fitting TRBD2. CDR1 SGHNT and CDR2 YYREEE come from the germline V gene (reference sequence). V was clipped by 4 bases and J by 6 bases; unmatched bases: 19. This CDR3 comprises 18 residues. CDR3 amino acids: CASSQGGSGLLLGNEQFF. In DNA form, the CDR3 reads TGTGCCAGCAGCCAGGGTGGTAGCGGGCTCCTATTGGGCAATGAGCAGTTCTTC.

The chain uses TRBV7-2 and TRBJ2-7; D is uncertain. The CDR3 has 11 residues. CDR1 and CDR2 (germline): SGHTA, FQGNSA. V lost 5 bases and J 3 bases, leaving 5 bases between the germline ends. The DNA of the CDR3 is TGTGCCAGCAGCCTGCTCTACGAGCAGTACTTC. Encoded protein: CASSLLYEQYF.

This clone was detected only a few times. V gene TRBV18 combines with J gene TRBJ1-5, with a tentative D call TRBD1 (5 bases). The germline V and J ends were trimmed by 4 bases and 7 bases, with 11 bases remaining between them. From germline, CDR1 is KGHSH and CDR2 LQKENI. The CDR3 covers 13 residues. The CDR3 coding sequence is TGTGCCAGCTCACGGCAGGGTGGACAGCCCCAGCATTTT. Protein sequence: CASSRQGGQPQHF.

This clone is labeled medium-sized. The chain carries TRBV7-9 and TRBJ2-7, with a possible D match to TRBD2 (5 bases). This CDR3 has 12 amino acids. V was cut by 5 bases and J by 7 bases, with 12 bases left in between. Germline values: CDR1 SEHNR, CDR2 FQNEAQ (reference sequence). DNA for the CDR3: TGTGCCAGCAGCCACCGTGGGAGAGAGCAGTACTTC. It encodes CASSHRGREQYF.

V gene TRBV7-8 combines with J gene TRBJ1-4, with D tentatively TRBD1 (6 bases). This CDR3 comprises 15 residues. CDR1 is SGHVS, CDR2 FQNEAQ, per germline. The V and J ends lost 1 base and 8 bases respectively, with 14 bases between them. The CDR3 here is CASSLVGPGDEKLFF. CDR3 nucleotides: TGTGCCAGCAGCTTAGTTGGTCCAGGGGACGAAAAACTGTTTTTT.